The rows below give T cell receptor beta chains drawn from one sample of a study of T cell repertoires in cytomegalovirus infection. One entry per CDR3 protein results from TCRdb running MiXCR on the reads. The sample lists nearly 450,000 distinct CDR3 sequences, about a third occurring once. The material sequenced was PBMCs. The receptors derive from a human donor in good health (CMV status not recorded). Some clones in this sample may be carry-over from other donors' samples. Both conserved end residues are part of each CDR3. A D gene is named only where the DNA matches it firmly. Not every row has a clone size; where given, it reads once, few, many or a size class.

v_gene: TRBV19; abundance: -; j_gene: TRBJ1-5; d_gene: TRBD1; CDR3aa: CASSTTGGSNQPQHF; CDR3nt: TGTGCCAGTAGTACGACAGGGGGTAGCAATCAGCCCCAGCATTTT
v_gene: TRBV4-3; abundance: few; j_gene: TRBJ1-3; d_gene: -; CDR3aa: CASSQETVTSGNTIYF; CDR3nt: TGCGCCAGCAGCCAAGAGACAGTTACCTCTGGAAACACCATATATTTT
v_gene: TRBV28; abundance: -; j_gene: TRBJ2-1; d_gene: TRBD2; CDR3aa: CASSSPSGLAGVNEQFF; CDR3nt: TGTGCCAGCAGTTCTCCCAGTGGACTAGCGGGGGTCAATGAGCAGTTCTTC
v_gene: TRBV12-3/TRBV12-4; abundance: -; j_gene: TRBJ1-1; d_gene: TRBD1; CDR3aa: CASRSTGVTEAFF; CDR3nt: TGTGCCAGCAGGTCAACAGGGGTCACTGAAGCTTTCTTT
v_gene: TRBV25-1; abundance: -; j_gene: TRBJ2-1; d_gene: -; CDR3aa: CTSSEDREQFF; CDR3nt: TGTACCAGCAGTGAAGACCGGGAGCAGTTCTTC
v_gene: TRBV7-9; abundance: few; j_gene: TRBJ2-5; d_gene: TRBD1; CDR3aa: CASSSRGQKQETQYF; CDR3nt: TGTGCCAGCAGCTCACGGGGACAGAAACAAGAGACCCAGTACTTC
v_gene: TRBV5-1; abundance: -; j_gene: TRBJ2-3; d_gene: TRBD2; CDR3aa: CASSFTSGGSTDTQYF; CDR3nt: TGCGCCAGCAGCTTTACTAGCGGGGGCAGCACAGATACGCAGTATTTT
v_gene: TRBV5-6; abundance: few; j_gene: TRBJ2-2; d_gene: -; CDR3aa: CASSLGLIGTANTGELFF; CDR3nt: TGTGCCAGCAGCTTGGGCCTTATAGGGACTGCGAACACCGGGGAGCTGTTTTTT
v_gene: TRBV6-6; abundance: -; j_gene: TRBJ1-5; d_gene: TRBD1; CDR3aa: CASSYPQGTSYNQTQPF; CDR3nt: TGTGCCAGCAGTTACCCACAGGGGACGTCTTACAATCAGACCCAGCCTTTT
v_gene: TRBV12-3/TRBV12-4; abundance: -; j_gene: TRBJ1-4; d_gene: -; CDR3aa: CASSFLQDEKLFF; CDR3nt: TGTGCCAGCAGTTTCCTACAGGATGAAAAACTGTTTTTT
v_gene: TRBV5-4; abundance: -; j_gene: TRBJ2-1; d_gene: -; CDR3aa: CASSPYLGTDYNEQFF; CDR3nt: TGTGCCAGCAGCCCTTACCTCGGGACGGACTACAATGAGCAGTTCTTC
v_gene: TRBV7-6; abundance: -; j_gene: TRBJ1-1; d_gene: -; CDR3aa: CASSSAFWNTEAFF; CDR3nt: TGTGCCAGCAGCTCTGCATTTTGGAACACTGAAGCTTTCTTT
v_gene: TRBV3-1; abundance: -; j_gene: TRBJ2-3; d_gene: -; CDR3aa: CASSQDPGTQSRTDTQYF; CDR3nt: TGTGCCAGCAGCCAAGACCCCGGGACGCAGAGTCGCACAGATACGCAGTATTTT
v_gene: TRBV28; abundance: -; j_gene: TRBJ2-5; d_gene: -; CDR3aa: CDSSLLTRGTDTQYF; CDR3nt: TGTGACAGCAGTTTACTGACCAGGGGTACAGATACCCAGTACTTC
v_gene: TRBV28; abundance: few; j_gene: TRBJ2-3; d_gene: -; CDR3aa: CASSLSRTEADTQYF; CDR3nt: TGTGCCAGCAGTTTATCCCGGACAGAAGCAGATACGCAGTATTTT
v_gene: TRBV5-4; abundance: -; j_gene: TRBJ2-7; d_gene: TRBD1; CDR3aa: CASSRDRGDYEQYF; CDR3nt: TGTGCCAGCAGCCGGGACAGGGGGGACTACGAGCAGTACTTC
v_gene: TRBV7-2; abundance: -; j_gene: TRBJ1-1; d_gene: -; CDR3aa: CASSLAPGCFFF; CDR3nt: TGTGCCAGCAGCTTAGCGCCAGGGTGTTTTTTCTTT
v_gene: TRBV24-1; abundance: -; j_gene: TRBJ2-3; d_gene: TRBD1; CDR3aa: CATSVGQGLTDTQYF; CDR3nt: TGTGCCACCAGTGTAGGACAGGGCCTCACAGATACGCAGTATTTT
v_gene: TRBV7-9; abundance: few; j_gene: TRBJ2-3; d_gene: -; CDR3aa: CASSLVGNTQYF; CDR3nt: TGTGCCAGCAGCTTAGTGGGGAATACGCAGTATTTT
v_gene: TRBV7-6; abundance: -; j_gene: TRBJ2-5; d_gene: -; CDR3aa: CASSLAALAQETQYF; CDR3nt: TGTGCCAGCAGCTTAGCAGCCCTAGCCCAAGAGACCCAGTACTTC
v_gene: TRBV6-8; abundance: few; j_gene: TRBJ1-1; d_gene: -; CDR3aa: CASTLTGGQTEAFF; CDR3nt: TGTGCCAGCACTCTAACCGGTGGGCAGACTGAAGCTTTCTTT
v_gene: TRBV28; abundance: few; j_gene: TRBJ1-3; d_gene: -; CDR3aa: CASSPIQGGGGNTIYF; CDR3nt: TGTGCCAGCAGTCCAATACAGGGCGGGGGAGGAAACACCATATATTTT
v_gene: TRBV4-2; abundance: -; j_gene: TRBJ1-2; d_gene: -; CDR3aa: CASNRGEGYGYTF; CDR3nt: TGTGCCAGCAACCGAGGGGAGGGCTATGGCTACACCTTC
v_gene: TRBV25-1; abundance: -; j_gene: TRBJ1-6; d_gene: -; CDR3aa: CASSESGGSVLAPLHF; CDR3nt: TGTGCCAGCAGTGAATCCGGGGGTTCTGTATTGGCACCCCTCCACTTT
v_gene: TRBV7-8; abundance: many; j_gene: TRBJ2-7; d_gene: -; CDR3aa: CASSSGPKVYHEQYF; CDR3nt: TGTGCCAGCAGCTCGGGACCAAAGGTATACCACGAGCAGTACTTC
v_gene: TRBV6-2/TRBV6-3; abundance: -; j_gene: TRBJ1-1; d_gene: -; CDR3aa: CASTPRGVRDTEDFF; CDR3nt: TGTGCCAGCACCCCGCGCGGGGTGAGGGACACTGAAGATTTCTTT
v_gene: TRBV18; abundance: -; j_gene: TRBJ2-3; d_gene: TRBD2; CDR3aa: CASSPPGLAVSTDTQYF; CDR3nt: TGTGCCAGCTCACCACCGGGCCTAGCGGTTAGCACAGATACGCAGTATTTT
v_gene: TRBV7-2; abundance: -; j_gene: TRBJ1-1; d_gene: -; CDR3aa: CASSKFGTEAFF; CDR3nt: TGTGCCAGCAGTAAGTTCGGCACTGAAGCTTTCTTT
v_gene: TRBV11-2; abundance: many; j_gene: TRBJ2-1; d_gene: TRBD2; CDR3aa: CASSFDGTSGAYLGPYNEQFF; CDR3nt: TGTGCCAGCAGCTTCGACGGGACTAGCGGAGCCTACCTGGGGCCGTACAATGAGCAGTTCTTC
v_gene: TRBV6-2/TRBV6-3; abundance: -; j_gene: TRBJ2-6; d_gene: -; CDR3aa: CASSSPGRTGANVLTF; CDR3nt: TGTGCCAGCAGTTCTCCCGGGCGCACTGGGGCCAACGTCCTGACTTTC
v_gene: TRBV4-3; abundance: once; j_gene: TRBJ2-3; d_gene: -; CDR3aa: CASSRGRRGFTDTQYF; CDR3nt: TGCGCCAGCAGCCGAGGCCGGCGGGGCTTCACAGATACGCAGTATTTT
v_gene: TRBV11-2; abundance: many; j_gene: TRBJ2-1; d_gene: -; CDR3aa: CASSLERLAPVTEQFF; CDR3nt: TGTGCCAGCAGCTTAGAGAGGCTAGCGCCTGTCACTGAGCAGTTCTTC
v_gene: TRBV7-2; abundance: -; j_gene: TRBJ2-1; d_gene: TRBD2; CDR3aa: CASSLAGAAYNEQFF; CDR3nt: TGTGCCAGCAGCCTAGCGGGGGCTGCCTACAATGAGCAGTTCTTC
v_gene: TRBV7-6; abundance: many; j_gene: TRBJ1-3; d_gene: -; CDR3aa: CASSPGTNSGNTIYF; CDR3nt: TGTGCCAGCAGCCCTGGGACCAACTCTGGAAACACCATATATTTT
v_gene: TRBV7-2; abundance: few; j_gene: TRBJ2-7; d_gene: -; CDR3aa: CASSQPRASYEQYF; CDR3nt: TGTGCCAGCAGCCAACCCCGGGCGTCCTACGAGCAGTACTTC
v_gene: TRBV2; abundance: many; j_gene: TRBJ2-7; d_gene: -; CDR3aa: CASITVKGANEQYF; CDR3nt: TGTGCCAGCATCACAGTGAAAGGGGCCAACGAGCAGTACTTC
v_gene: TRBV2; abundance: -; j_gene: TRBJ2-3; d_gene: -; CDR3aa: CASTALLALSDTQYF; CDR3nt: TGTGCCAGCACTGCTCTATTGGCCCTGTCAGATACGCAGTATTTT
v_gene: TRBV24-1; abundance: -; j_gene: TRBJ2-7; d_gene: -; CDR3aa: CATSDTYEQYF; CDR3nt: TGTGCCACCAGTGATACCTACGAGCAGTACTTC
v_gene: TRBV12-3/TRBV12-4; abundance: -; j_gene: TRBJ1-2; d_gene: -; CDR3aa: CASSLRSNYGYTF; CDR3nt: TGTGCCAGCAGTTTGAGGTCTAACTATGGCTACACCTTC
v_gene: TRBV12-3/TRBV12-4; abundance: few; j_gene: TRBJ1-5; d_gene: TRBD1; CDR3aa: CASRGRQGRNQPQHF; CDR3nt: TGTGCCAGCAGGGGGCGACAGGGCCGCAATCAGCCCCAGCATTTT
v_gene: TRBV11-2; abundance: -; j_gene: TRBJ1-1; d_gene: -; CDR3aa: CASSTLKGESKGEAFF; CDR3nt: TGTGCCAGCAGCACCCTAAAGGGGGAGAGTAAGGGTGAAGCTTTCTTT
v_gene: TRBV10-3; abundance: many; j_gene: TRBJ2-7; d_gene: -; CDR3aa: CAISEVGNYEQYF; CDR3nt: TGTGCCATCAGTGAGGTGGGTAACTACGAGCAGTACTTC
v_gene: TRBV12-3/TRBV12-4; abundance: -; j_gene: TRBJ1-6; d_gene: -; CDR3aa: CASSLVAGPNSPLHF; CDR3nt: TGTGCCAGCAGTTTAGTCGCAGGGCCGAATTCACCCCTCCACTTT
v_gene: TRBV7-2; abundance: few; j_gene: TRBJ1-3; d_gene: TRBD1; CDR3aa: CASSLAQGAGNTIYF; CDR3nt: TGTGCCAGCAGCTTAGCCCAGGGGGCCGGAAACACCATATATTTT
v_gene: TRBV28; abundance: many; j_gene: TRBJ1-6; d_gene: -; CDR3aa: CASSAGTSFWSPLHF; CDR3nt: TGTGCCAGCAGTGCCGGGACGTCGTTTTGGTCACCCCTCCACTTT
v_gene: TRBV2; abundance: few; j_gene: TRBJ1-1; d_gene: -; CDR3aa: CASRGLDSNLDAFF; CDR3nt: TGTGCCAGCAGGGGATTGGACAGTAACCTCGACGCTTTCTTT
v_gene: TRBV12-3/TRBV12-4; abundance: -; j_gene: TRBJ1-6; d_gene: TRBD1; CDR3aa: CASREKRGRGNSPLHF; CDR3nt: TGTGCCAGCAGAGAAAAGAGGGGGCGCGGGAATTCACCCCTCCACTTT
v_gene: TRBV20-1; abundance: few; j_gene: TRBJ2-3; d_gene: TRBD1; CDR3aa: CSARRDRGDQYTQYF; CDR3nt: TGCAGTGCTAGGAGGGACAGGGGCGATCAATATACGCAGTATTTT
v_gene: TRBV10-3; abundance: few; j_gene: TRBJ1-5; d_gene: TRBD1; CDR3aa: CAIRGQGNQPQHF; CDR3nt: TGTGCCATCAGGGGACAGGGGAATCAGCCCCAGCATTTT
v_gene: TRBV6-1; abundance: many; j_gene: TRBJ1-6; d_gene: -; CDR3aa: CASSHPGPSSSYNSPLHF; CDR3nt: TGTGCCAGCAGTCACCCGGGACCCTCGAGCTCCTATAATTCACCCCTCCACTTT
v_gene: TRBV7-2; abundance: many; j_gene: TRBJ1-1; d_gene: -; CDR3aa: CASSLFVSEAFF; CDR3nt: TGTGCCAGCAGCTTATTTGTTTCTGAAGCTTTCTTT